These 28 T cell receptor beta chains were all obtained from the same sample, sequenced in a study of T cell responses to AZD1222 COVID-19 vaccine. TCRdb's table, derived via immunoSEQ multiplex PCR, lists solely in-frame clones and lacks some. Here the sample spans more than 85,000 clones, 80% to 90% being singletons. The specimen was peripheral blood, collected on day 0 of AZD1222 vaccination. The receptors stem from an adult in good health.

CDR3 in DNA: TGTGCCAGCAGCCAAGACGGGGGAGAAGAGACCCAGTACTTC. Its protein is CASSQDGGEETQYF. This chain connects TRBV3-1 (or the pseudogene TRBV3-2) to TRBJ2-5; D may be TRBD2 (6 bases). CDR1 and CDR2 from the germline V gene are LGHDT and YNNKEL (reference sequence). Trimming shortened V by 0 bases and J by 3 bases, and 8 bases separated the two germline ends. The CDR3 covers 14 residues.

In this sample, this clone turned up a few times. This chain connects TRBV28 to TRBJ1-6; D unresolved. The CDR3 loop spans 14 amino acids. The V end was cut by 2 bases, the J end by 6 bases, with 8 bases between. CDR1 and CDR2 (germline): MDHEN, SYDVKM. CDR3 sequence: CASSLTGGNSPLHF. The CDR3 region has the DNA TGTGCCAGCAGTTTAACCGGTGGTAATTCACCCCTCCACTTT.

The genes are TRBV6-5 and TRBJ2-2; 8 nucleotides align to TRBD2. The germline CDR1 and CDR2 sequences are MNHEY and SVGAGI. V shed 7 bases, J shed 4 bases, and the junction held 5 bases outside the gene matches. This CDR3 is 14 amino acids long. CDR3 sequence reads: CASIRGGGTGELFF. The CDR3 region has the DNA TGTGCCAGCATCCGGGGGGGCGGCACCGGGGAGCTGTTTTTT.

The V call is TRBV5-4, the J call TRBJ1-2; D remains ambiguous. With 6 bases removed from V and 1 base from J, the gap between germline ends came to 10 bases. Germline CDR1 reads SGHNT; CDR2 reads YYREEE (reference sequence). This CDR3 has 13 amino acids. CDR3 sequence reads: CASKPDLNYGYTF. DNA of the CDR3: TGTGCCAGCAAACCGGACCTTAACTATGGCTACACCTTC.

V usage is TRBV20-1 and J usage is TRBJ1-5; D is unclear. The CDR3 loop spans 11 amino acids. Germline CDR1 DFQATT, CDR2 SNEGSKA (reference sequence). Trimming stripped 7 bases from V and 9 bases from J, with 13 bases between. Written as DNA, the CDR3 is TGCAGTGGCGTAGCGGAGGGGCCCCAGCATTTT. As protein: CSGVAEGPQHF.

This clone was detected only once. CDR3 residues: CAWRTVYGYTF. DNA of the CDR3: TGTGCCTGGAGGACAGTTTACGGCTACACCTTC. The gene calls are TRBV30 and TRBJ1-2; weak D call: TRBD1 (5 bases). This CDR3 region has 11 residues. Trimming removed 3 bases at V and 8 bases at J, with 10 bases between. Germline CDR1 and CDR2: GTSNPN and SVGIG (reference sequence).

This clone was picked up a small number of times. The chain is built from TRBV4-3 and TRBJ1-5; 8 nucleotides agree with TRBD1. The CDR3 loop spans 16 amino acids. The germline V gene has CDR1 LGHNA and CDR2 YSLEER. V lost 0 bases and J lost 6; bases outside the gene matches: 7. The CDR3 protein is CASSQDPRGRGQPQHF. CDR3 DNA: TGCGCCAGCAGCCAAGATCCCAGGGGGCGAGGTCAGCCCCAGCATTTT.

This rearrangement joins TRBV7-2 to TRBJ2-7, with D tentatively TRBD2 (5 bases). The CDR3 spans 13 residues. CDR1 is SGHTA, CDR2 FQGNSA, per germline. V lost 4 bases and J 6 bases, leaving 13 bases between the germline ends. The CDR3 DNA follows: TGTGCCAGCAGCTCCCCGCGAGGGCCCGAGCAGTACTTC. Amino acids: CASSSPRGPEQYF. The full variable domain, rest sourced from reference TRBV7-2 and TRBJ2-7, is GAGVSQSPSNKVTEKGKDVELRCDPISGHTALYWYRQSLGQGLEFLIYFQGNSAPDKSGLPSDRFSAERTGGSVSTLTIQRTQQEDSAVYLCASSSPRGPEQYFGPGTRLTVT.

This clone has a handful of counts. CDR3 bases: TGTGCCACCAGCAGACAGGAAAATTCACCCCTCCACTTT. This sequence encodes CATSRQENSPLHF. The chain joins TRBV15 to TRBJ1-6; D is unresolved. CDR1 and CDR2 (germline): LNHNV, YYDKDF (reference sequence). Trimming shortened V by 2 bases and J by 7 bases, and 6 bases separated the two germline ends. The length of the CDR3 is 13 residues.

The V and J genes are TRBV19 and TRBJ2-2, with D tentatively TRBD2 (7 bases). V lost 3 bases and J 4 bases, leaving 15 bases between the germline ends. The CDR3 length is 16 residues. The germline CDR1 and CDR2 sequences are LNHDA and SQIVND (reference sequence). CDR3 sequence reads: CASSMVGGRGTGELFF. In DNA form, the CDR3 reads TGTGCCAGTAGTATGGTCGGGGGGCGGGGCACCGGGGAGCTGTTTTTT. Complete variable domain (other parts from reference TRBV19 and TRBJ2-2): DGGITQSPKYLFRKEGQNVTLSCEQNLNHDAMYWYRQDPGQGLRLIYYSQIVNDFQKGDIAEGYSVSREKKESFPLTVTSAQKNPTAFYLCASSMVGGRGTGELFFGEGSRLTVL.

CDR3 sequence reads: CASSLDLWTAKEGQYF. The CDR3 DNA reads TGTGCCAGCAGCTTAGATCTTTGGACAGCAAAAGAGGGGCAGTACTTC. The V gene is TRBV11-1, the J gene TRBJ2-7, with D perhaps matching TRBD1 (6 bases). Per germline, CDR1 SGHAT and CDR2 FQDESV (reference sequence). Trimming removed 1 base at V and 9 bases at J, with 22 bases between. The CDR3 has 16 residues.

CDR3 sequence: CASSSPSTDTQYF. In nucleotides, the CDR3 is TGTGCCAGCAGTTCCCCTAGCACAGATACGCAGTATTTT. The genes are TRBV11-1 and TRBJ2-3; D call uncertain. V was clipped by 6 bases and J by 0 bases, with 7 bases between them. Per germline, CDR1 SGHAT and CDR2 FQDESV (reference sequence). This CDR3 spans 13 amino acids.

CDR3 sequence: CASSSQGGNQPQHF. The CDR3 DNA reads TGTGCCAGCAGCTCGCAGGGGGGGAATCAGCCCCAGCATTTT. The V call is TRBV6-6, the J call TRBJ1-5; 7 bases line up with TRBD1. With 6 bases clipped from V and 4 bases from J, the junction kept 6 bases outside the gene matches. Germline V gene lookup returns CDR1 MNHNY and CDR2 SVGAGI (reference sequence). This CDR3 is built from 14 residues.

This chain's CDR3 is CASSYGGTIGYTF. The CDR3 nucleotides read TGTGCCAGCAGTTATGGGGGGACGATTGGCTACACCTTC. The chain has TRBV6-2 or TRBV6-3 and TRBJ1-2; D is perhaps TRBD1 (5 bases). The CDR3 is 13 residues long. V was trimmed by 3 bases and J by 7 bases, leaving 12 bases between them. The germline CDR1 and CDR2 sequences are MNHEY and SVGEGT.

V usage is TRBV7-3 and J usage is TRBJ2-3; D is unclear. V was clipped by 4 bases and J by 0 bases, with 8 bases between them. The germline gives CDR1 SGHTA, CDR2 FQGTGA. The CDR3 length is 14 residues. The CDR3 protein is CASSSRYSTDTQYF. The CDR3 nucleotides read TGTGCCAGCAGCTCCCGTTATAGCACAGATACGCAGTATTTT.

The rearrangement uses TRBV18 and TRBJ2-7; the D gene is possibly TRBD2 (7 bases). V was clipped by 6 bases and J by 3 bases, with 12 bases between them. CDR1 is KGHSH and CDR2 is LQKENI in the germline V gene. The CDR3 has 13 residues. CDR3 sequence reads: CASSNREGYEQYF. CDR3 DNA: TGTGCCAGCTCCAACAGGGAGGGCTACGAGCAGTACTTC.

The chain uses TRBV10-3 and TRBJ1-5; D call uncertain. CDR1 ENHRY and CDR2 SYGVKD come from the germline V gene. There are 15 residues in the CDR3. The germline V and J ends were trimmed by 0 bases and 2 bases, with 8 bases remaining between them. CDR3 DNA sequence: TGTGCCATCAGTGAGTCGTCCGCAGGCAATCAGCCCCAGCATTTT. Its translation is CAISESSAGNQPQHF.

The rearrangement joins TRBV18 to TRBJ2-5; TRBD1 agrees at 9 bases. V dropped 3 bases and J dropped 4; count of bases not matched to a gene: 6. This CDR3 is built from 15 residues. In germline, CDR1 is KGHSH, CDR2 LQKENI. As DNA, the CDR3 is TGTGCCAGCTCACCTGAACAGGGGGCTCGAGAGACCCAGTACTTC. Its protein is CASSPEQGARETQYF.

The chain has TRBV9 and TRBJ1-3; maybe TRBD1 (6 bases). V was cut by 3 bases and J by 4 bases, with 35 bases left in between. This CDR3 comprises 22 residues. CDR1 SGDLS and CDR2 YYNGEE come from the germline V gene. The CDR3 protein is CASSGSQGTSSALEIAGNTIYF. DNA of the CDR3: TGTGCCAGCAGCGGTAGTCAGGGGACCTCGTCAGCTCTGGAAATCGCAGGAAACACCATATATTTT.

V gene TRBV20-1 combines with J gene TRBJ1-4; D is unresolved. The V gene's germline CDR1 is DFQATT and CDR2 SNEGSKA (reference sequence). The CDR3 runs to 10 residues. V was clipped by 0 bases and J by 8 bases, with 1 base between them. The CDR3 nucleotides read TGCAGTGCTAGAGAGGAAAAACTGTTTTTT. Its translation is CSAREEKLFF.

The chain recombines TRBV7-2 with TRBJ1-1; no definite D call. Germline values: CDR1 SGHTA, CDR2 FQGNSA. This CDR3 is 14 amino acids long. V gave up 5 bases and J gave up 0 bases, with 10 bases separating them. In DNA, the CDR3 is TGTGCCAGCAGCACCGGGCCCATGAACACTGAAGCTTTCTTT. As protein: CASSTGPMNTEAFF.

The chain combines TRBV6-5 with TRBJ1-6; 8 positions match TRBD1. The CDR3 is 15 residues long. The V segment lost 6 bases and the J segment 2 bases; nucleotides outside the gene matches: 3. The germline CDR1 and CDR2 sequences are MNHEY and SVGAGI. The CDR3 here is CASRKQGAYNSPLHF. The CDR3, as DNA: TGTGCCAGCAGGAAACAGGGGGCCTATAATTCACCCCTCCACTTT.

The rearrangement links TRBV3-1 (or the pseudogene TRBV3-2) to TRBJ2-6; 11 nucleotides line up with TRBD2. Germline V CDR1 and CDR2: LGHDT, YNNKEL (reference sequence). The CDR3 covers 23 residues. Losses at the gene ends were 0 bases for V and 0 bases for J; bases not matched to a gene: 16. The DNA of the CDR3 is TGTGCCAGCAGCCAAGAGTGGGATCCCCTAGCGGGGGGCCGGGTCTCTGGGGCCAACGTCCTGACTTTC. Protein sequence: CASSQEWDPLAGGRVSGANVLTF.

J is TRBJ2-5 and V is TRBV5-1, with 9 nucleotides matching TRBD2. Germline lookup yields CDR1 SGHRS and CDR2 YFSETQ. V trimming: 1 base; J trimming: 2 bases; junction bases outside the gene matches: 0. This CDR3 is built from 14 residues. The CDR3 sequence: CASSLTSGQETQYF. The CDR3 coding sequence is TGCGCCAGCAGCTTGACTAGCGGGCAAGAGACCCAGTACTTC.

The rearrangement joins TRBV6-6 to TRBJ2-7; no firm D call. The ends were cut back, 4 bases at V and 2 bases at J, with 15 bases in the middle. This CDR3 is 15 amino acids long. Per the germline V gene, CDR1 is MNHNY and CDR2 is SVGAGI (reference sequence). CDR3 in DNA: TGTGCCAGCAGTTTTAGCAGCCCCAGAACCTACGAGCAGTACTTC. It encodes CASSFSSPRTYEQYF.

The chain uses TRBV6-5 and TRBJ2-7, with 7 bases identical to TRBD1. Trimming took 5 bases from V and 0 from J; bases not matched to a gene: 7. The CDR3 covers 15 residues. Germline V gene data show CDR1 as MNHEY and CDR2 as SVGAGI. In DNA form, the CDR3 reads TGTGCCAGCAGTAAGGACAGGACGCGCTCCTACGAGCAGTACTTC. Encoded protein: CASSKDRTRSYEQYF.

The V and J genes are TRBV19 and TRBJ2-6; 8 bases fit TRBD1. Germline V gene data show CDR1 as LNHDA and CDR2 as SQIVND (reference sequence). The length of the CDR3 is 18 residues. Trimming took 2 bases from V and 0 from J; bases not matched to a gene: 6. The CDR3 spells CASSIRRGQDSGANVLTF. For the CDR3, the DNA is TGTGCCAGTAGTATACGTAGGGGACAGGACTCTGGGGCCAACGTCCTGACTTTC.

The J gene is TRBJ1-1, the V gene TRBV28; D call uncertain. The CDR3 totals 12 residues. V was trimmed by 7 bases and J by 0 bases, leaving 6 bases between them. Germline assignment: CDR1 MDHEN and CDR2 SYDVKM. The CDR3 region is CASIAVNTEAFF. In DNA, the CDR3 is TGTGCCAGCATCGCAGTGAACACTGAAGCTTTCTTT. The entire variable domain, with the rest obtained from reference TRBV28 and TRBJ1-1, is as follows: DVKVTQSSRYLVKRTGEKVFLECVQDMDHENMFWYRQDPGLGLRLIYFSYDVKMKEKGDIPEGYSVSREKKERFSLILESASTNQTSMYLCASIAVNTEAFFGQGTRLTVV.